The entry that follows covers one T cell receptor (beta chain) sequence. Its target is not known. This record belongs to a study of T cell responses to AZD1222 COVID-19 vaccine. V was pared by 11 bases and J by 11 bases, with 18 bases between. Germline V gene sequence: CDR1 LNHDA, CDR2 SQIVND (reference sequence). This CDR3 spans 11 amino acids. Sequenced by immunoSEQ multiplex PCR; TCRdb stores in-frame clones only, minus some. The sample shows around 190,000 clones, roughly 92% of them seen only once. Broader study findings: Once two AZD1222 doses were given, Spike-specific TCR breadth and depth went up.

The sequence was collected from an adult who received the AZD1222 COVID-19 vaccine. J is TRBJ1-1 and V is TRBV19; perhaps TRBD1 as D (6 bases). The sample in question was peripheral blood, obtained 28 days after the second AZD1222 dose. CDR3 residues: CAGSQGEEAFF. As DNA, the CDR3 is TGTGCCGGCTCACAGGGAGAGGAGGCTTTCTTT.